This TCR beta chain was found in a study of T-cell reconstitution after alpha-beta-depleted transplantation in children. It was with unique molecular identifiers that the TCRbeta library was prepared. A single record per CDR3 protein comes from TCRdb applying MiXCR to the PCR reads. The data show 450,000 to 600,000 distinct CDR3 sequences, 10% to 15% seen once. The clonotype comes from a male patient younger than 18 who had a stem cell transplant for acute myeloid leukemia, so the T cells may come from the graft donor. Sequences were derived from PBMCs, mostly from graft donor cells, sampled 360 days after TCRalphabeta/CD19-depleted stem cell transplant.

In nucleotides, the CDR3 is TGTGCCAGCAGCTCACGTCCGGGACAGGGGCCCCAAGAGACCCAGTACTTC. Its translation is CASSSRPGQGPQETQYF. This chain uses TRBV7-3 with TRBJ2-5; TRBD1 matches 10 bases. Germline loops: CDR1 SGHTA, CDR2 FQGTGA. Trimming at V came to 4 bases and at J to 1 base, leaving 9 bases not matched to a gene. This CDR3 is built from 17 residues.